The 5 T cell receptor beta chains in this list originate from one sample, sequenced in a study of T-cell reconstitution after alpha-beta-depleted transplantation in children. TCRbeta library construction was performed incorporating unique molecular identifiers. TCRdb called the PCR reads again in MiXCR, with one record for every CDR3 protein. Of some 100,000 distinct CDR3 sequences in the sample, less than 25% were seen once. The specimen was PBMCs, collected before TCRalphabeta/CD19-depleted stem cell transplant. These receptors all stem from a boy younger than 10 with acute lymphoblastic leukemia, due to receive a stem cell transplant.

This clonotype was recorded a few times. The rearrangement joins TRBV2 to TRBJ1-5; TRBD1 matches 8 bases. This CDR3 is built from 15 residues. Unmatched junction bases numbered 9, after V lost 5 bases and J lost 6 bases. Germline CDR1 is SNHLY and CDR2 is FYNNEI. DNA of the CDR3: TGTGCCAGCAGTCCGAGACAGGGGACAAGTCAGCCCCAGCATTTT. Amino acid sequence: CASSPRQGTSQPQHF.

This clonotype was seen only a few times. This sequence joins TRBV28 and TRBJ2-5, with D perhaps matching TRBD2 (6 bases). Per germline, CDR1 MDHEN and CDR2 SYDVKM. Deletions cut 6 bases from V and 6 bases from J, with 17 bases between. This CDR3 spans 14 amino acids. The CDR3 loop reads CASRRGGGFKTQYF. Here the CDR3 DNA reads TGTGCCAGCAGAAGAGGCGGAGGGTTCAAGACCCAGTACTTC. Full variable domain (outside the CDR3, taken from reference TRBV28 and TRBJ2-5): DVKVTQSSRYLVKRTGEKVFLECVQDMDHENMFWYRQDPGLGLRLIYFSYDVKMKEKGDIPEGYSVSREKKERFSLILESASTNQTSMYLCASRRGGGFKTQYFGPGTRLLVL.

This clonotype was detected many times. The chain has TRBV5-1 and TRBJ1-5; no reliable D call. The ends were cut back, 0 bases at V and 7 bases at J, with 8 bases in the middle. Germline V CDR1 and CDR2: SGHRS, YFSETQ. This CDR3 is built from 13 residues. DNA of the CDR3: TGCGCCAGCAGCTTGGTGGCGGGCCAGCCCCAGCATTTT. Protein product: CASSLVAGQPQHF. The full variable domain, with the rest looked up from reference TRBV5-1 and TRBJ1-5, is KAGVTQTPRYLIKTRGQQVTLSCSPISGHRSVSWYQQTPGQGLQFLFEYFSETQRNKGNFPGRFSGRQFSNSRSEMNVSTLELGDSALYLCASSLVAGQPQHFGDGTRLSIL.

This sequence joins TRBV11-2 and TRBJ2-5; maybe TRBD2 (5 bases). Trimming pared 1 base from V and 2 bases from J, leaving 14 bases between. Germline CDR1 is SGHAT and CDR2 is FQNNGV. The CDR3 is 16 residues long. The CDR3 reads CASSLGPVSGQETQYF. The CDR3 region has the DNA TGTGCCAGCAGCTTAGGCCCCGTAAGCGGACAAGAGACCCAGTACTTC.

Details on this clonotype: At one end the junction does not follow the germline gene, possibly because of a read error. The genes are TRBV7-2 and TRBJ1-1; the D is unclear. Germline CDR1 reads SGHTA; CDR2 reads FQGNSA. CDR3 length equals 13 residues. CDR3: CASSFLGGTKAFF. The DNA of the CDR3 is TGTGCCAGCAGCTTCTTGGGAGGCACTAAAGCTTTCTTT.